These 21 T cell receptor beta chains share one sample of origin, sequenced in a study of CD8+ T cells in alopecia areata (dated by TCRdb to the late 2010s). The library came from the immunoSEQ multiplex PCR assay. To provide template for TCR sequencing, every sample had RNA extracted and reverse transcribed into cDNA. Here the immuneACCESS table is served through TCRdb, limited to in-frame sequences with V and J called. Missing clones are a known gap in these copies; in checked studies unresolved V genes cover under half, and the rest lacks a known reason. The sample table holds 200,000 to 250,000 clones, of which less than 65% were seen once. Around 3.9% of the sample belongs to the ten largest clones. The time point label on this specimen signifies: around 4 weeks on oral tofacitinib. The treatment or condition label for this specimen denotes: oral pan-JAK inhibitor, 5-10 mg twice daily. Sample: CD4+ T cells sorted from blood, taken at week 4, from a patient treated with tofacitinib. The receptors were gathered from a human donor with alopecia areata.

The V gene is TRBV7-2, the J gene TRBJ2-5; weak D call: TRBD2 (6 bases). Trimming pared 8 bases from V and 4 bases from J, leaving 14 bases between. Germline assignment: CDR1 SGHTA and CDR2 FQGNSA. This CDR3 spans 13 amino acids. The CDR3 spells CASGSGSGETQYF. The CDR3 DNA reads TGTGCCAGCGGAAGCGGGTCGGGAGAGACCCAGTACTTC.

The chain uses TRBV10-1 and TRBJ1-1; no clear D. The V end was cut by 4 bases, the J end by 2 bases, with 8 bases between. From germline, CDR1 is WNHNN and CDR2 SYGVQD (reference sequence). This CDR3 is 13 amino acids long. The CDR3 DNA reads as TGCGCCAGCAGTGGAAACGCCAACACTGAAGCTTTCTTT. Its translation is CASSGNANTEAFF.

V gene TRBV11-2 combines with J gene TRBJ1-1; 9 bases are a match to TRBD1. Per the germline V gene, CDR1 is SGHAT and CDR2 is FQNNGV. The CDR3 runs to 14 residues. J was trimmed by 3 bases and V by 5 bases; bases with no gene match: 4. The CDR3 reads CASSLTGGDTEAFF. CDR3 DNA: TGTGCCAGCAGCCTGACAGGGGGTGACACTGAAGCTTTCTTT. The whole variable domain, filled in from reference TRBV11-2 and TRBJ1-1, reads EAGVAQSPRYKIIEKRQSVAFWCNPISGHATLYWYQQILGQGPKLLIQFQNNGVVDDSQLPKDRFSAERLKGVDSTLKIQPAKLEDSAVYLCASSLTGGDTEAFFGQGTRLTVV.

The chain joins TRBV10-3 to TRBJ2-7; D not resolved. Germline CDR1 is ENHRY and CDR2 is SYGVKD. The CDR3 runs 12 residues. V gave up 3 bases and J gave up 6 bases, with 9 bases separating them. In DNA form, the CDR3 reads TGTGCCATCAGTGAAGCCGTGGGCGAGCAGTACTTC. Its translation is CAISEAVGEQYF.

This clone was counted between two and nine times. The CDR3 protein is CASSLGTEQETQYF. DNA of the CDR3: TGTGCCAGCAGCTTGGGGACGGAGCAAGAGACCCAGTACTTC. The chain recombines TRBV5-6 with TRBJ2-5; unclear D gene. V was cut by 0 bases and J by 2 bases, with 8 bases left in between. The CDR3 spans 14 residues. Germline V lookup: CDR1 SGHDT, CDR2 YYEEEE.

This clone has at least ten counts. This chain uses TRBV6-6 with TRBJ1-2, with D tentatively TRBD1 (6 bases). The CDR3 runs to 13 residues. CDR1 and CDR2 (germline): MNHNY, SVGAGI (reference sequence). Trimming removed 5 bases from V and 7 bases from J, with 14 bases in between. The CDR3 DNA is TGTGCCAGCAGTCCATCAGGGGTAACTGGCTACACCTTC. Amino acid sequence: CASSPSGVTGYTF.

The genes are TRBV7-8 and TRBJ2-3; 9 nucleotides match TRBD2. Looked up from germline, CDR1 is SGHVS and CDR2 is FQNEAQ. With V trimmed by 0 bases and J by 0 bases, 4 bases remained unmatched. The CDR3 runs to 17 residues. CDR3 amino acids: CASSLALAGLSTDTQYF. Here the CDR3 DNA reads TGTGCCAGCAGCTTAGCACTAGCGGGCCTTAGCACAGATACGCAGTATTTT.

J is TRBJ1-5 and V is TRBV10-3; TRBD1 aligns across 10 bases. Germline V gene data show CDR1 as ENHRY and CDR2 as SYGVKD. The CDR3 loop spans 14 amino acids. V was clipped by 7 bases and J by 4 bases; unmatched bases: 4. CDR3 loop: CAIKGTGVNQPQHF. CDR3 in DNA: TGTGCCATCAAAGGGACAGGGGTGAATCAGCCCCAGCATTTT.

This clone was detected a few times. The rearrangement joins TRBV7-9 to TRBJ2-3; D remains ambiguous. This CDR3 is built from 14 residues. In germline, CDR1 is SEHNR, CDR2 FQNEAQ (reference sequence). V lost 4 bases, J lost 2 bases, and 10 bases lay in between. CDR3 amino acids: CASSSYVLTDTQYF. CDR3 bases: TGTGCCAGCAGCTCTTACGTTCTCACAGATACGCAGTATTTT.

V and J are TRBV2 and TRBJ1-2; 7 positions match TRBD1. V was clipped by 6 bases and J by 4 bases; unmatched bases: 11. CDR1 is SNHLY and CDR2 is FYNNEI in the germline V gene. CDR3 length: 15 residues. The CDR3 is CASSPEQGRLYGYTF. The CDR3 DNA reads TGTGCCAGCAGCCCGGAACAGGGGCGTCTCTATGGCTACACCTTC.

Points on this clone: Other DNA sequences within the sample encode an identical CDR3. The CDR3 spells CASKTEETQYF. For the CDR3, the DNA is TGTGCCAGCAAAACCGAAGAGACCCAGTACTTC. The V gene is TRBV2, the J gene TRBJ2-5, with no clear D. Germline V gives CDR1 SNHLY, CDR2 FYNNEI. The V end lost 7 bases, the J end lost 3 bases, and 6 bases lay between the germline ends. This CDR3 has 11 amino acids.

The chain combines TRBV4-3 with TRBJ2-1, with unresolved D. The CDR3 is 16 amino acids. V dropped 1 base and J dropped 4 bases, with 14 bases sitting between them. CDR1 and CDR2 from the germline V gene are LGHNA and YSLEER. CDR3 DNA: TGCGCCAGCAGCCAAGTAGTGCGGCCCGGATACAATGAGCAGTTCTTC. It codes for CASSQVVRPGYNEQFF.

The chain employs TRBV27 and TRBJ2-3; D might be TRBD1 or TRBD2, each matching 6 bases. The germline V gene has CDR1 MNHEY and CDR2 SMNVEV (reference sequence). The length of the CDR3 is 17 residues. With 9 bases removed from V and 1 base from J, the gap between germline ends came to 23 bases. This CDR3 reads CASSRGVDTQGTDTQYF. The CDR3 coding sequence is TGTGCCAGTTCGAGGGGGGTGGACACCCAGGGCACAGATACGCAGTATTTT.

The chain joins TRBV2 to TRBJ1-5, with 7 bases aligning to TRBD1. V gave up 3 bases and J gave up 4 bases; unmatched junction bases: 6. Germline lookup yields CDR1 SNHLY and CDR2 FYNNEI. This CDR3 contains 15 residues. DNA for the CDR3: TGTGCCAGCAGTGACGTGGGACAGCGTAATCAGCCCCAGCATTTT. Translating it yields CASSDVGQRNQPQHF.

The CDR3 DNA reads as TGTGCCAGCAGCCGTTCGGGGGAGTATTCACCCCTCCACTTT. Its protein product is CASSRSGEYSPLHF. This chain links TRBV7-9 with TRBJ1-6, with D possibly TRBD1 on 5 matching bases. Germline assignment: CDR1 SEHNR and CDR2 FQNEAQ (reference sequence). Trimming cost V 5 bases and J 8 bases, with 13 bases left between them. The CDR3 runs 14 residues. Supplemented by reference TRBV7-9 and TRBJ1-6, the full variable domain reads DTGVSQNPRHKITKRGQNVTFRCDPISEHNRLYWYRQTLGQGPEFLTYFQNEAQLEKSRLLSDRFSAERPKGSFSTLEIQRTEQGDSAMYLCASSRSGEYSPLHFGNGTRLTVT.

V is TRBV7-2 and J is TRBJ2-1; TRBD2 is a possible D gene (7 bases). V lost 4 bases, J lost 4 bases, and 17 bases lay in between. The germline gives CDR1 SGHTA, CDR2 FQGNSA. This CDR3 region has 16 residues. CDR3 DNA: TGTGCCAGCAGCTCAACCGGCGGGGGCCCTTACAATGAGCAGTTCTTC. Its protein is CASSSTGGGPYNEQFF.

This clone turned up a few times. The chain is built from TRBV7-9 and TRBJ2-6; 8 bases line up with TRBD1. This CDR3 has 18 amino acids. Trimming at V came to 0 bases and at J to 2 bases, leaving 6 bases not matched to a gene. Germline assignment: CDR1 SEHNR and CDR2 FQNEAQ (reference sequence). This CDR3 is CASSLAAGGPTGANVLTF. The CDR3 coding sequence is TGTGCCAGCAGCTTAGCCGCAGGGGGCCCAACTGGGGCCAACGTCCTGACTTTC.

This clone was observed at least ten times. V usage is TRBV7-2 and J usage is TRBJ1-6; D unclear. This CDR3 has 12 residues. V shed 2 bases and J shed 7 bases, with 3 bases lying between them. CDR1 and CDR2 from the germline V gene are SGHTA and FQGNSA. For the CDR3, the DNA is TGTGCCAGCAGCTTAACGAATTCACCCCTCCACTTT. It specifies CASSLTNSPLHF.

This clone showed up just a few times. The chain recombines TRBV10-2 with TRBJ2-5; TRBD2 aligns across 9 bases. The CDR3 totals 13 residues. J lost 5 bases, V lost 8 bases, and 6 bases had no gene match. In germline, CDR1 is WSHSY, CDR2 SAAADI. The CDR3, as DNA: TGCGCCAGCGTCTTCGCGGGGGGGGAGACCCAGTACTTC. It specifies CASVFAGGETQYF.

The chain is built from TRBV4-1 and TRBJ2-2, with 11 nucleotides matching TRBD1. Germline trimming cut 4 bases from V and 7 bases from J; bases unmatched to any gene: 8. This CDR3 is built from 16 residues. The germline V gene has CDR1 MGHRA and CDR2 YSYEKL. Here the CDR3 DNA reads TGCGCCAGCAGCCTGTGGACAGGGGGCTCCCTCGGGGAGCTGTTTTTT. Its translation: CASSLWTGGSLGELFF.

V is TRBV5-1 and J is TRBJ1-1; a possible D gene is TRBD1 (6 bases). CDR3 length equals 15 residues. Trimming took 1 base from V and 1 from J, leaving 11 bases between them. CDR1 is SGHRS and CDR2 is YFSETQ in the germline V gene. The CDR3 spells CASSLQGQPNTEAFF. The CDR3 nucleotides read TGCGCCAGCAGCTTGCAGGGACAACCGAACACTGAAGCTTTCTTT.